These 21 T cell receptor beta chains originate from one sample sequenced in a study of PD-1 blockade in mismatch repair-deficient tumors. Sequenced by immunoSEQ multiplex PCR; TCRdb stores in-frame clones only, minus some. The repertoire holds 25,000 to 30,000 clones, about 88% seen once, with more than 2.5% in the top ten. This specimen consisted of PBMCs, obtained before pembrolizumab treatment. Receptors originate from an adult with mismatch repair-deficient cancer.

This clone has a single count. The gene calls are TRBV6-1 and TRBJ1-4, with a possible D match to TRBD1 (5 bases). There are 15 residues in the CDR3. Germline CDR1 is MNHNS and CDR2 is SASEGT. The V end was cut by 6 bases, the J end by 3 bases, with 14 bases between. The CDR3 sequence is CASSRGLFSNEKLFF. In DNA, the CDR3 is TGTGCCAGCAGCCGGGGACTGTTCTCTAATGAAAAACTGTTTTTT.

The chain employs TRBV4-1 and TRBJ2-1; TRBD2 aligns across 8 bases. Germline CDR1 and CDR2: MGHRA and YSYEKL. CDR3 size: 16 residues. V was clipped by 1 base and J by 7 bases; unmatched bases: 9. The CDR3 spells CASSQAGGDRRNEQFF. In DNA form, the CDR3 reads TGCGCCAGCAGCCAAGCCGGGGGGGATAGGAGGAATGAGCAGTTCTTC.

The chain couples TRBV7-3 to TRBJ2-7; 13 bases align to TRBD2. Trimming at V came to 5 bases and at J to 2 bases, leaving 3 bases not matched to a gene. CDR1 is SGHTA and CDR2 is FQGTGA in the germline V gene. The CDR3 covers 15 residues. CDR3 coding DNA: TGTGCCAGCAGCCTACTAGCGGGAGGGACCTACGAGCAGTACTTC. Translated: CASSLLAGGTYEQYF.

This rearrangement joins TRBV6-1 to TRBJ1-2, with a weak D call TRBD1 (6 bases). The germline CDR1 and CDR2 sequences are MNHNS and SASEGT. The CDR3 runs 14 residues. With 2 bases removed from V and 4 bases from J, the gap between germline ends came to 11 bases. The CDR3 nucleotides read TGTGCCAGCAGTGAAATTACAGGGAGCTATGGCTACACCTTC. Encoded protein: CASSEITGSYGYTF.

The chain recombines TRBV5-5 with TRBJ2-5; D might be TRBD2 (5 bases). CDR1 is SGHKS and CDR2 is YYEKEE in the germline V gene (reference sequence). V gave up 4 bases and J gave up 3 bases, with 13 bases separating them. This CDR3 spans 14 amino acids. CDR3 DNA: TGTGCCAGCAGCCCTCCCGGGGTTGAAGAGACCCAGTACTTC. It yields the protein CASSPPGVEETQYF.

The chain recombines TRBV2 with TRBJ2-7, with D possibly matching TRBD1 (6 bases). Germline CDR1 is SNHLY and CDR2 is FYNNEI. The length of the CDR3 is 14 residues. V was pared by 4 bases and J by 1 base, with 11 bases between. The CDR3, as DNA: TGTGCCAGCAGTGCACAGACAGGATCCTACGAGCAGTACTTC. It encodes CASSAQTGSYEQYF.

This chain uses TRBV28 with TRBJ1-2; TRBD1 aligns across 8 bases. This CDR3 has 14 amino acids. After removal of 2 bases from V and 8 bases from J, the junction contained 7 bases not matched to a gene. Germline assignment: CDR1 MDHEN and CDR2 SYDVKM. The CDR3: CASSLQGTGLGYTF. The CDR3 bases are TGTGCCAGCAGTTTACAAGGGACAGGCCTGGGCTACACCTTC.

The chain links TRBV7-3 to TRBJ1-1, with TRBD1 matching over 7 bases. The germline V gene has CDR1 SGHTA and CDR2 FQGTGA. Trimming cost V 0 bases and J 3 bases; bases outside gene matches: 4. This CDR3 is 15 amino acids long. For the CDR3, the DNA is TGTGCCAGCAGCTTAACGGCTCAGGGGGACACTGAAGCTTTCTTT. This gives the protein CASSLTAQGDTEAFF.

This clone appeared a single time. The chain is built from TRBV27 and TRBJ2-3; 10 bases align to TRBD1. The CDR3 spans 18 residues. The V gene end was trimmed by 3 bases and the J gene end by 2 bases; junction bases not matched to a gene: 11. Germline V gene lookup returns CDR1 MNHEY and CDR2 SMNVEV (reference sequence). The CDR3 DNA is TGTGCCAGCAGTTTCATCAGGACAGGGGGTTCCCTCACAGATACGCAGTATTTT. Amino acids: CASSFIRTGGSLTDTQYF.

The chain has TRBV28 and TRBJ2-4, with 10 bases fitting TRBD2. Losses at the gene ends were 6 bases for V and 0 bases for J; bases not matched to a gene: 5. This CDR3 spans 16 amino acids. The V gene's germline CDR1 is MDHEN and CDR2 SYDVKM. In DNA, the CDR3 is TGTGCCAGCAGGCCCAGCGGGGGGGTAGCCAAAAACATTCAGTACTTC. It codes for CASRPSGGVAKNIQYF.

In DNA, the CDR3 is TGTGCCAGCAGTGAGTCGGAGATCGGGGAGCTGTTTTTT. Translated: CASSESEIGELFF. The J gene is TRBJ2-2, the V gene TRBV6-4; D is ambiguous. The CDR3 covers 13 residues. Trimming shortened V by 3 bases and J by 7 bases, and 9 bases separated the two germline ends. Germline assignment: CDR1 MRHNA and CDR2 SNTAGT.

The chain has TRBV7-9 and TRBJ1-4; 8 nucleotides agree with TRBD1. The CDR3 loop spans 15 amino acids. J gave up 6 bases and V 1 base, and 4 bases lay outside the gene matches. Looked up from germline, CDR1 is SEHNR and CDR2 is FQNEAQ (reference sequence). This CDR3 reads CASSLGGTGDEKLFF. CDR3 bases: TGTGCCAGCAGCTTAGGGGGGACAGGCGATGAAAAACTGTTTTTT.

V and J are TRBV27 and TRBJ2-7, with TRBD1 identical over 10 bases. The length of the CDR3 is 14 residues. V was pared by 5 bases and J by 0 bases, with 1 base of the junction left unmatched. In germline, CDR1 is MNHEY, CDR2 SMNVEV (reference sequence). The CDR3 region is CASSRQGASYEQYF. In nucleotides, the CDR3 is TGTGCCAGCAGTAGACAGGGGGCCTCCTACGAGCAGTACTTC.

This chain connects TRBV27 to TRBJ1-6, with 12 bases lining up with TRBD1. Per the germline V gene, CDR1 is MNHEY and CDR2 is SMNVEV (reference sequence). J was trimmed by 12 bases and V by 4 bases; bases with no gene match: 7. The CDR3 length is 15 residues. Here the CDR3 DNA reads TGTGCCAGCAGTTCCCCCGGGACAGGGGGCGAACCCCTCCACTTT. Its protein product is CASSSPGTGGEPLHF.

The V and J genes are TRBV28 and TRBJ1-4; tentatively, D is TRBD1 (6 bases). The germline CDR1 and CDR2 sequences are MDHEN and SYDVKM. V was shortened by 5 bases and J by 3 bases, with 13 bases between the two germline ends. This CDR3 is built from 15 residues. As DNA, the CDR3 is TGTGCCAGCAGTAGGAGGGGGGGGCCTAATGAAAAACTGTTTTTT. Encoded protein: CASSRRGGPNEKLFF.

The chain employs TRBV18 and TRBJ1-1; tentative D call: TRBD1 (5 bases). The V gene's germline CDR1 is KGHSH and CDR2 LQKENI. This CDR3 is built from 11 residues. V was shortened by 5 bases and J by 11 bases, with 12 bases between the two germline ends. Here the CDR3 reads CASSRDSGAFF. CDR3 DNA sequence: TGTGCCAGCTCAAGAGACAGTGGGGCTTTCTTT.

This sequence joins TRBV7-2 and TRBJ2-7; 9 positions match TRBD2. With V trimmed by 2 bases and J by 6 bases, 8 bases remained unmatched. The germline gives CDR1 SGHTA, CDR2 FQGNSA. The CDR3 runs to 15 residues. For the CDR3, the DNA is TGTGCCAGCAGCTTAATTAGCGGGAGTTTAAGCGAGCAGTACTTC. Its translation: CASSLISGSLSEQYF.

The rearrangement joins TRBV28 to TRBJ2-3; 10 positions agree with TRBD1. V lost 8 bases, J lost 4 bases, and 9 bases stayed unmatched. The CDR3 has 15 residues. In germline, CDR1 is MDHEN, CDR2 SYDVKM. CDR3 nucleotides: TGTGCCAGCGCGACAGGGGGCGGCGGCGCAGATACGCAGTATTTT. Translation: CASATGGGGADTQYF.

This chain joins TRBV27 and TRBJ2-2; TRBD2 might be the D (6 bases). The CDR3 extends over 15 amino acids. Trimming stripped 4 bases from V and 6 bases from J, with 15 bases between. Per germline, CDR1 MNHEY and CDR2 SMNVEV (reference sequence). CDR3 residues: CASSSDWGGSGELFF. Here the CDR3 DNA reads TGTGCCAGCAGTTCGGACTGGGGAGGCTCCGGGGAGCTGTTTTTT.

The chain links TRBV7-3 to TRBJ2-1; 11 positions match TRBD1. Germline loops: CDR1 SGHTA, CDR2 FQGTGA. This CDR3 is 15 amino acids long. The V gene end was trimmed by 5 bases and the J gene end by 3 bases; junction bases not matched to a gene: 3. The CDR3: CASSGQGAGYNEQFF. CDR3 bases: TGTGCCAGCAGCGGACAGGGGGCTGGCTACAATGAGCAGTTCTTC.

V is TRBV4-2 and J is TRBJ2-7, with D unresolved. This CDR3 region has 14 residues. V was pared by 1 base and J by 6 bases, with 13 bases between. CDR1 LGHNA and CDR2 YNFKEQ come from the germline V gene. Written as DNA, the CDR3 is TGTGCCAGCAGCCAAGTTAAGCCTCCCCTCGAGCAGTACTTC. This translates into CASSQVKPPLEQYF.